One and the same sample provided the 30 T cell receptor beta chains below, sequenced in a study of OX40 agonist ivuxolimab in advanced cancers. Here immunoSEQ multiplex PCR was the method, and the copy in TCRdb shows in-frame clones only, minus some. The sample yields under 90,000 clones, roughly 84% seen once. Sequences were derived from CD4+ or CD8+ T cells sorted from blood, sampled in a trial of the OX40 agonist ivuxolimab. Source of these receptors: an adult with an advanced solid tumor such as melanoma, head and neck, liver or kidney cancer.

The V gene is TRBV6-1, the J gene TRBJ2-4; D is perhaps TRBD1 (5 bases). Trimming stripped 6 bases from V and 5 bases from J, with 11 bases between. The CDR3 consists of 13 residues. Germline values: CDR1 MNHNS, CDR2 SASEGT. CDR3 residues: CASRQGFENIQYF. In DNA form, the CDR3 reads TGTGCCAGCAGGCAGGGTTTTGAAAACATTCAGTACTTC.

This clone was observed once. CDR3 sequence reads: CASSIPPGGNEQFF. DNA for the CDR3: TGTGCCAGTAGTATTCCTCCGGGGGGCAATGAGCAGTTCTTC. J is TRBJ2-1 and V is TRBV19; 7 bases agree with TRBD2. V was pared by 3 bases and J by 6 bases, with 5 bases of the junction left unmatched. CDR1 and CDR2 from the germline V gene are LNHDA and SQIVND (reference sequence). CDR3 length: 14 residues.

The rearrangement joins TRBV5-1 to TRBJ2-6; the match to TRBD1 covers 10 bases. The CDR3 contains 15 residues. CDR1 SGHRS and CDR2 YFSETQ come from the germline V gene. Trimming cost V 4 bases and J 4 bases; bases outside gene matches: 2. CDR3 sequence (DNA): TGCGCCAGCAGCGGGACAGGGGCCGGGGCCAACGTCCTGACTTTC. It translates to CASSGTGAGANVLTF. Full variable domain (remainder filled in from reference TRBV5-1 and TRBJ2-6): KAGVTQTPRYLIKTRGQQVTLSCSPISGHRSVSWYQQTPGQGLQFLFEYFSETQRNKGNFPGRFSGRQFSNSRSEMNVSTLELGDSALYLCASSGTGAGANVLTFGAGSRLTVL.

The rearrangement links TRBV10-3 to TRBJ2-5; the match to TRBD2 covers 8 bases. Germline V CDR1 and CDR2: ENHRY, SYGVKD. J was trimmed by 3 bases and V by 6 bases; bases with no gene match: 9. This CDR3 has 15 residues. The DNA of the CDR3 is TGTGCCATCAGGGAGAGATGGCGGGGGGAAGAGACCCAGTACTTC. Protein product: CAIRERWRGEETQYF.

The CDR3 sequence is CASSIRQYNNYGYTF. Here the CDR3 DNA reads TGTGCCAGCAGCATACGACAGTACAATAACTATGGCTACACCTTC. This chain uses TRBV13 with TRBJ1-2; a weak D match, TRBD1 (5 bases). The CDR3 contains 15 residues. V lost 5 bases and J lost 1, with 14 bases in between. The V gene's germline CDR1 is PRHDT and CDR2 FYEKMQ (reference sequence).

This chain's CDR3 is CASTGFSGNTIYF. The CDR3 coding sequence is TGTGCCAGTACAGGGTTCTCTGGAAACACCATATATTTT. The rearrangement links TRBV25-1 to TRBJ1-3; possible D gene TRBD1, 6 bases. Trimming cost V 9 bases and J 0 bases, with 9 bases left between them. This CDR3 has 13 residues. Germline loops: CDR1 MGHDK, CDR2 SYGVNS.

The chain combines TRBV4-1 with TRBJ2-3, with 7 bases lining up with TRBD1. Trimming cost V 4 bases and J 1 base; bases outside gene matches: 11. The CDR3 is made up of 17 amino acids. Germline V gene data show CDR1 as MGHRA and CDR2 as YSYEKL. The CDR3 region is CASSPTGQVGGTDTQYF. The CDR3 bases are TGCGCCAGCAGCCCCACCGGACAGGTCGGTGGCACAGATACGCAGTATTTT.

This chain links TRBV2 with TRBJ2-2, with TRBD2 matching 8 bases. The CDR3 is made up of 15 amino acids. J lost 9 bases, V lost 6 bases, and 12 bases had no gene match. Germline V gene data show CDR1 as SNHLY and CDR2 as FYNNEI. The CDR3 here is CASRPGTRSIRELFF. CDR3 in DNA: TGTGCCAGCAGGCCCGGGACTAGGTCTATCAGGGAGCTGTTTTTT.

The V gene is TRBV7-7, the J gene TRBJ2-2; TRBD1 is a possible D gene (5 bases). V was shortened by 5 bases and J by 7 bases, with 17 bases between the two germline ends. This CDR3 has 15 residues. The V gene's germline CDR1 is SSHAT and CDR2 FNYEAQ (reference sequence). The CDR3 is CASSAALQGNGELFF. The DNA for the CDR3 is TGTGCCAGCAGCGCCGCCCTTCAGGGAAACGGGGAGCTGTTTTTT.

The rearrangement joins TRBV2 to TRBJ2-6, with D maybe TRBD2 (5 bases). Trimming cost V 8 bases and J 0 bases, with 8 bases left between them. CDR1 SNHLY and CDR2 FYNNEI come from the germline V gene. CDR3 length equals 14 residues. In DNA form, the CDR3 reads TGTGCCAGCCTACGGGACTCTGGGGCCAACGTCCTGACTTTC. It encodes CASLRDSGANVLTF.

This clone is a singleton in its sample. The V and J genes are TRBV18 and TRBJ1-2; the match to TRBD1 covers 9 bases. J gave up 5 bases and V 10 bases, and 20 bases lay outside the gene matches. The CDR3 covers 17 residues. The germline V gene encodes CDR1 KGHSH and CDR2 LQKENI. The CDR3 loop is CATDFKTGTGPAYGYTF. CDR3 DNA sequence: TGTGCCACCGACTTTAAAACCGGGACAGGGCCCGCTTATGGCTACACCTTC.

The V gene is TRBV5-6, the J gene TRBJ1-2; D call uncertain. V shed 0 bases and J shed 2 bases, with 5 bases lying between them. The germline CDR1 and CDR2 sequences are SGHDT and YYEEEE. CDR3 length: 13 residues. The CDR3, as DNA: TGTGCCAGCAGCTTGGCAAGAAACTATGGCTACACCTTC. Its protein product is CASSLARNYGYTF.

V and J are TRBV5-4 and TRBJ2-1; D possibly uses TRBD1 or TRBD2 (7 bases each). The germline CDR1 and CDR2 sequences are SGHNT and YYREEE (reference sequence). Trimming stripped 6 bases from V and 2 bases from J, with 18 bases between. This CDR3 is built from 16 residues. DNA for the CDR3: TGTGCCAGCACCCGCGGGGGACAGACGCCCTACAATGAGCAGTTCTTC. Translation gives CASTRGGQTPYNEQFF.

The chain carries TRBV2 and TRBJ1-4; D gene ambiguous. CDR3 length: 14 residues. CDR1 is SNHLY, CDR2 FYNNEI, per germline. V lost 7 bases to trimming and J lost 4 bases, with 13 bases between them. CDR3 sequence (DNA): TGTGCCAGCATAGGAAGGGCCGATAATGAAAAACTGTTTTTT. Residues: CASIGRADNEKLFF.

The rearrangement joins TRBV12-5 to TRBJ1-1; 7 bases align to TRBD1. The V gene's germline CDR1 is LGHNT and CDR2 FRNRAP. V was pared by 5 bases and J by 1 base, with 4 bases of the junction left unmatched. This CDR3 comprises 14 residues. CDR3 coding DNA: TGTGCTAGTGGTCCGGGACAGCCGAACACTGAAGCTTTCTTT. Protein sequence: CASGPGQPNTEAFF.

The rearrangement joins TRBV4-1 to TRBJ2-4; 10 bases are shared with TRBD1. The CDR3 has 18 amino acids. With V trimmed by 0 bases and J by 3 bases, 8 bases remained unmatched. Germline assignment: CDR1 MGHRA and CDR2 YSYEKL. CDR3 in amino acids: CASSQELAWTGGKNIQYF. The CDR3 DNA follows: TGCGCCAGCAGCCAAGAACTTGCCTGGACAGGGGGCAAAAACATTCAGTACTTC.

This rearrangement joins TRBV9 to TRBJ1-4, with no clear D. Between the trimmed V and J ends, which lost 4 bases and 8 bases, there was a span of 15 bases. The V gene's germline CDR1 is SGDLS and CDR2 YYNGEE. The length of the CDR3 is 14 residues. For the CDR3, the DNA is TGTGCCAGCAGCTTCAGCAAGGAAGCGGAAAAACTGTTTTTT. Its protein product is CASSFSKEAEKLFF. The whole variable domain, filled in from reference TRBV9 and TRBJ1-4, reads DSGVTQTPKHLITATGQRVTLRCSPRSGDLSVYWYQQSLDQGLQFLIQYYNGEERAKGNILERFSAQQFPDLHSELNLSSLELGDSALYFCASSFSKEAEKLFFGSGTQLSVL.

Of note for this clone: At one boundary the junction diverges from the germline segment, which might be a read error. The chain combines TRBV28 with TRBJ2-7; TRBD1 might be the D (6 bases). The CDR3 has 12 residues. CDR1 is MDHEN and CDR2 is SYDVKM in the germline V gene. The CDR3 spells CASNGQTYEQYF. CDR3 DNA: TGTGCGAGCAACGGACAGACCTACGAGCAGTACTTC.

The chain recombines TRBV7-6 with TRBJ1-4; no clear D. From germline, CDR1 is SGHVS and CDR2 FNYEAQ. This CDR3 contains 16 residues. V was pared by 1 base and J by 7 bases, with 16 bases between. The CDR3 spells CASSLEMRSGSEKLFF. The CDR3 coding sequence is TGTGCCAGCAGCTTAGAGATGCGGAGTGGGAGTGAAAAACTGTTTTTT.

The gene calls are TRBV4-1 and TRBJ1-6; TRBD1 matches at 8 bases. J was trimmed by 5 bases and V by 4 bases; bases with no gene match: 4. The CDR3 is 15 residues long. Germline CDR1 MGHRA, CDR2 YSYEKL. The CDR3 DNA reads as TGCGCCAGCAGCCCTCAGGACAGGGATAATTCACCCCTCCACTTT. This gives the protein CASSPQDRDNSPLHF.

V gene TRBV19 combines with J gene TRBJ2-6; 7 nucleotides match TRBD1. In germline, CDR1 is LNHDA, CDR2 SQIVND (reference sequence). The CDR3 consists of 17 residues. V trimming: 4 bases; J trimming: 0 bases; junction bases outside the gene matches: 6. The CDR3 sequence is CASSSQGQSSGANVLTF. In DNA form, the CDR3 reads TGTGCCAGTAGTAGTCAGGGACAGTCCTCTGGGGCCAACGTCCTGACTTTC.

J is TRBJ1-1 and V is TRBV14, with 8 nucleotides matching TRBD1. V gave up 4 bases and J gave up 5 bases; unmatched junction bases: 12. Germline V gene sequence: CDR1 SGHDN, CDR2 FVKESK. The CDR3 runs 16 residues. Written as DNA, the CDR3 is TGTGCCAGCAGCCTTCATATGGGGCAGGGGGCGACTGAAGCTTTCTTT. Its protein product is CASSLHMGQGATEAFF.

The V call is TRBV18, the J call TRBJ1-1; D is ambiguous. The germline gives CDR1 KGHSH, CDR2 LQKENI. Deletions cut 4 bases from V and 2 bases from J, with 5 bases between. There are 12 residues in the CDR3. DNA for the CDR3: TGTGCCAGCTCACAGGGAAACACTGAAGCTTTCTTT. Encoded protein: CASSQGNTEAFF.

The chain combines TRBV19 with TRBJ2-1; 10 bases are a match to TRBD1. V gave up 4 bases and J gave up 6 bases; unmatched junction bases: 6. The CDR3 loop spans 15 amino acids. In germline, CDR1 is LNHDA, CDR2 SQIVND (reference sequence). CDR3 region: CASSTPGTGANEQFF. The CDR3 region has the DNA TGTGCCAGTAGTACGCCCGGGACAGGGGCCAATGAGCAGTTCTTC.

The chain uses TRBV29-1 and TRBJ2-2, with a possible D match to TRBD1 (6 bases). From germline, CDR1 is SQVTM and CDR2 ANQGSEA. With 7 bases removed from V and 7 bases from J, the gap between germline ends came to 13 bases. The CDR3 extends over 12 amino acids. In DNA form, the CDR3 reads TGCAGCGCACAGGGTGGGAACGGGGAGCTGTTTTTT. It codes for CSAQGGNGELFF.

V gene TRBV4-2 combines with J gene TRBJ1-1; D is ambiguous. The CDR3 has 14 residues. From germline, CDR1 is LGHNA and CDR2 YNFKEQ. V was clipped by 1 base and J by 4 bases, with 10 bases between them. CDR3 loop: CASSQARGITEAFF. The DNA of the CDR3 is TGTGCCAGCAGCCAAGCTCGAGGGATCACTGAAGCTTTCTTT.

This sequence joins TRBV19 and TRBJ2-5; possibly TRBD1 for D (7 bases). Germline CDR1 is LNHDA and CDR2 is SQIVND (reference sequence). The CDR3 spans 14 residues. V lost 5 bases, J lost 4 bases, and 14 bases lay in between. The CDR3 coding sequence is TGTGCCAGTAGTGTCCAGGGGGGTAGAGAGACCCAGTACTTC. Protein sequence: CASSVQGGRETQYF.

This sequence joins TRBV13 and TRBJ1-1, with a tentative D call TRBD1 (6 bases). Germline CDR1 reads PRHDT; CDR2 reads FYEKMQ (reference sequence). The V gene lost 6 bases and the J gene lost 2 bases, with 16 bases spanning the gap. This CDR3 contains 15 residues. Here the CDR3 DNA reads TGTGCCAGCAGACATACCTCAGGGGCTAACACTGAAGCTTTCTTT. Translating it yields CASRHTSGANTEAFF.

This clone occurred a few times. The identical CDR3 is also encoded by other nucleotide sequences in the sample. The CDR3 is CASSSQGIGELFF. In DNA, the CDR3 is TGTGCCAGCAGCTCCCAGGGGATCGGGGAGCTGTTTTTT. V usage is TRBV7-9 and J usage is TRBJ2-2; perhaps TRBD1 as D (6 bases). CDR1 SEHNR and CDR2 FQNEAQ come from the germline V gene (reference sequence). This CDR3 is built from 13 residues. V was pared by 4 bases and J by 7 bases, with 10 bases between.

The J gene is TRBJ2-5, the V gene TRBV5-6; possible D gene TRBD1, 5 bases. The CDR3 is 17 residues long. Trimming removed 1 base at V and 5 bases at J, with 21 bases between. Germline V gene lookup returns CDR1 SGHDT and CDR2 YYEEEE. The CDR3 bases are TGTGCCAGCAGCTTGATCAGGGCTCCAATCCTAGAGGAGACCCAGTACTTC. It yields the protein CASSLIRAPILEETQYF. Complete variable domain (other parts from reference TRBV5-6 and TRBJ2-5): DAGVTQSPTHLIKTRGQQVTLRCSPKSGHDTVSWYQQALGQGPQFIFQYYEEEERQRGNFPDRFSGHQFPNYSSELNVNALLLGDSALYLCASSLIRAPILEETQYFGPGTRLLVL.